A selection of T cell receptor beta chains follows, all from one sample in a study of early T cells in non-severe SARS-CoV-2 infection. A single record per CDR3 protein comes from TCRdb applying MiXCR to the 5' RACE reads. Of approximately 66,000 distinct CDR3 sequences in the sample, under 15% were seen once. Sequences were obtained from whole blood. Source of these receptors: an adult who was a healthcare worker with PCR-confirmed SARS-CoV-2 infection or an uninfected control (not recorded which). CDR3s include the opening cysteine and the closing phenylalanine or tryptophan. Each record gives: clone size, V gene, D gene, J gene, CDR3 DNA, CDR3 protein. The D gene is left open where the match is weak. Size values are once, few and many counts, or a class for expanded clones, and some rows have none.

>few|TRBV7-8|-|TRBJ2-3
TGTGCCAGCAGCCTCCGGGTACCAGATACGCAGTATTTT
CASSLRVPDTQYF
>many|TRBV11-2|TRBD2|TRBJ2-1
TGTGCCAGCAGCCTAGGGACTAGCGGAGGAAATGAGCAGTTCTTC
CASSLGTSGGNEQFF
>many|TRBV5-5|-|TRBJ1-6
TGTGCCAGCAGCCCGGGACTAGAGGATTCACCCCTCCACTTT
CASSPGLEDSPLHF
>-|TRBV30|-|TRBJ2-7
TGTGCCTTGGACGGTTCCTACGAGCAGTACTTC
CALDGSYEQYF
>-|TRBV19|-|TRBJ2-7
TGTGCCAGCGGAACTAGTCCCTACGAGCGGTACTTC
CASGTSPYERYF
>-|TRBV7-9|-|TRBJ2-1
TGTGCCAGCAGCTTAGTCCCGAGCTCCTACAATGAGCAGTTCTTC
CASSLVPSSYNEQFF
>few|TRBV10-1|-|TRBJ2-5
TGCGCCAGCAGTGATACTATCGAGACCCAGTACTTC
CASSDTIETQYF
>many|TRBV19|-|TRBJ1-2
TGTGCCAGTAGTATACGACGGGTACTTTATGGCTACACCTTC
CASSIRRVLYGYTF
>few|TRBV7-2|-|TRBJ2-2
TGTGCCAGCAGCCGAGACAGGACCGACACCGGGGAGCTGTTTTTT
CASSRDRTDTGELFF
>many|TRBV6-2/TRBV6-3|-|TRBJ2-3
TGTGCCAGCAGCCACAGCGGAAGGCCGGTCCGCACAGATACGCAGTATTTT
CASSHSGRPVRTDTQYF
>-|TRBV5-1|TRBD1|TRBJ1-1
TGCGCCAGCAGCCCCAGGACAGGGAATGAAGCTGAAGCTTTCTTT
CASSPRTGNEAEAFF
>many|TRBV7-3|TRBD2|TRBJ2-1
TGTGCCAGCAGCTTACTAGCGGGAGGGCTGGCCTACAATGAGCAGTTCTTC
CASSLLAGGLAYNEQFF
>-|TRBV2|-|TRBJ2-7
TGTGCCAGCAGTGAAGCTAGGGGCGAGCAGTACTTC
CASSEARGEQYF
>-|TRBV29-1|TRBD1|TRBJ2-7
TGCAGCGTTGGGGACAGGCTAGAGCAGTACTTC
CSVGDRLEQYF
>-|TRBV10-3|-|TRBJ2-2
TGTGCCATCAGGGAAGGAGACGGGGAGCTGTTTTTT
CAIREGDGELFF
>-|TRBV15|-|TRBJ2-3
TGTGCCACCAGCCCCCTTTTTGCGCATACGCAGTATTTT
CATSPLFAHTQYF
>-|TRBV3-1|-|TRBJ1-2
TGTGCCAGCAGCCAAGATCCTTGGAGGGATTATGGCTACACCTTC
CASSQDPWRDYGYTF
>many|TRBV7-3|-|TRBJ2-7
TGTGCCAGCAGCTTAAACAGGGCGGACGAGCAGTACTTC
CASSLNRADEQYF
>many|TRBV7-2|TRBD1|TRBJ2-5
TGTGCCAGCAGCTTCCAATTGGACAGGGTGGAGACCCAGTACTTC
CASSFQLDRVETQYF
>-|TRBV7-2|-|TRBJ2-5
TGTGCCAGCAGCTCCCCTAGGGGATTCGTACAAGAGACCCAGTACTTC
CASSSPRGFVQETQYF
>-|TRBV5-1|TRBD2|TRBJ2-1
TGCGCCAGCAGCGAAGGGACTAGCTCTTTGGTCAATGAGCAGTTCTTC
CASSEGTSSLVNEQFF
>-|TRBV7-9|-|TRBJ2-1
TGTGCCAGCAGCTTCGCCCGTGGTTGCAATGAGCAGTTCTTC
CASSFARGCNEQFF
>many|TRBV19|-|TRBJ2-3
TGTGCCAGTAGTCCTCATCCAGGAATGCCCGGAGAGGGTACGCAGTATTTT
CASSPHPGMPGEGTQYF
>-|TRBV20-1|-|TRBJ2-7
TGCAGTGCTAGCAGGCACTCCTACGAGCAGTACTTC
CSASRHSYEQYF
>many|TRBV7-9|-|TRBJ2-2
TGTGCCAGCAGCGAGCGACGGGCCGGGGAGCTGTTTTTT
CASSERRAGELFF
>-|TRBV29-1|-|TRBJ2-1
TGCAGCTTCTCCGGGAGCCGCTCCTACAATGAGCAGTTCTTC
CSFSGSRSYNEQFF
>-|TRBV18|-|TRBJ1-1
TGTGCCAGCTCACCGACCGGGACACCAGAAACCGAAGCTTTCTTT
CASSPTGTPETEAFF
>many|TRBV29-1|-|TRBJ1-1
TGCAGCGTTGAACCGACAGGAAACACTGAAGCTTTCTTT
CSVEPTGNTEAFF
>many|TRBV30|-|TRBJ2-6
TGTGCCTCGGGGCGGGGCTCTGGGGCCAACGTCCTGACTTTC
CASGRGSGANVLTF
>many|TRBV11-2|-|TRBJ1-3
TGTGCCAGCAGCCCCCTGGGGACTGGAAACACCATATATTTT
CASSPLGTGNTIYF
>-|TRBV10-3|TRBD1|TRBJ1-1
TGTGCCATCAGAAATCAGGGGGCTGTCACTGAAGCTTTCTTT
CAIRNQGAVTEAFF
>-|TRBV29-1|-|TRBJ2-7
TGCAGCGCCACGACCCATGAACGAGCATACTTC
CSATTHERAYF
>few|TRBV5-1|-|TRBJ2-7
TGCGCCAGCAGCTTGGCCGCGTCCGAGCAGTACTTC
CASSLAASEQYF
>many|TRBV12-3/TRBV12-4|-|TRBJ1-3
TGTGCCAGCAGTTTTCCTGTCTCTGGAAACACCATATATTTT
CASSFPVSGNTIYF
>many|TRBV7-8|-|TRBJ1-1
TGTGCCAGCAGCTTTTTCATGGGGCCAGGACAGATGAACACTGAAGCTTTCTTT
CASSFFMGPGQMNTEAFF
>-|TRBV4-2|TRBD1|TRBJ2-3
TGTGCCAGCAGCCAAGAGGGACAGGGGCGCACAGATACGCAGTATTTT
CASSQEGQGRTDTQYF
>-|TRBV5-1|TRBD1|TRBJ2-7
TGCGCCAGCAGTCGGGACAGAAACTACGAGCAGTACTTC
CASSRDRNYEQYF
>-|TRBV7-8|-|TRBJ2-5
TGTGCCAGCAGCCAGAGCGGAAAAGAGACCCAGTACTTC
CASSQSGKETQYF
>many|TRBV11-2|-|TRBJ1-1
TGTGCCAGCAGCTTAGCCAGGGTGGTCACTGAAGCTTTCTTT
CASSLARVVTEAFF
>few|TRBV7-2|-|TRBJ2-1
TGTGCCAGCAGCTTCACCCAGGGAACGGGAGCTTGGGATGAGCAGTTCTTC
CASSFTQGTGAWDEQFF
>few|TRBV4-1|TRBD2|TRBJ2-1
TGCGCCAGCAGCCAACCACGGCGGGGGGCCTACAATGAGCAGTTCTTC
CASSQPRRGAYNEQFF
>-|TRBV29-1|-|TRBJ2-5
TGCAGCGTTGATAGGGGTATTGAGACCCAGTACTTC
CSVDRGIETQYF
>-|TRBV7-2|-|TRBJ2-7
TGTGCCAGCAGCTTGGACCGACAGGACACGCAGTACTTC
CASSLDRQDTQYF
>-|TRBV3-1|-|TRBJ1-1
TGTGCCAGCAGCCAAGGATGGGCAGGGAACACTGAAGCTTTCTTT
CASSQGWAGNTEAFF
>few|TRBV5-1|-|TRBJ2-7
TGCGCCAGCAGCTTGGAGGACTTTTACGAGCAGTACTTC
CASSLEDFYEQYF
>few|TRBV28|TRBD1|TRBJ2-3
TGTGCCAGCAGTTTATGGGGGACAGGGGGCACAGATACGCAGTATTTT
CASSLWGTGGTDTQYF
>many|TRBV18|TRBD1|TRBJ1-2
TGTGCCAGCTCAGAAGACAGGGCCTATGGCTACACCTTC
CASSEDRAYGYTF
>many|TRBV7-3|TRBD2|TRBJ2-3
TGTGCCAGCAGCCCGCGGGGGTGGACTAGCGACACAGATACGCAGTATTTT
CASSPRGWTSDTDTQYF